The source of this TCR beta chain is a study of T cell responses to AZD1222 COVID-19 vaccine. Whole-study results and caveats: Repertoire samples came only from after the peak T cell response. Spike-specific TCR depth and breadth grew after two AZD1222 doses.

To note about this clone: Antigen: not known.

From germline, CDR1 is SGDLS and CDR2 YYNGEE. The CDR3 is 15 amino acids. V shed 3 bases and J shed 5 bases, with 15 bases lying between them. Data came from immunoSEQ multiplex PCR; TCRdb stores just in-frame clones and leaves some out. The table lists roughly 140,000 clones, approximately 90% of them singletons. The sequence derives from an adult who received the AZD1222 COVID-19 vaccine. Here the sequenced sample was peripheral blood, taken 28 days after the second AZD1222 dose. The chain has TRBV9 and TRBJ1-5; perhaps TRBD1 as D (5 bases). The CDR3 sequence: CASSASGRGDQPQHF. The CDR3 region has the DNA TGTGCCAGCAGCGCTTCAGGGAGGGGAGATCAGCCCCAGCATTTT.